A selection of T cell receptor beta chains follows, all from one sample in a study of cytomegalovirus exposure and HLA in healthy donors. Data came from immunoSEQ multiplex PCR; TCRdb stores just in-frame clones and leaves some out. The data show tens of thousands of clones, about 65% seen once. Sequenced: PBMCs. All receptors derive from a man aged 50 or older in good health and CMV-seropositive. CDR3s include the opening cysteine and the closing phenylalanine or tryptophan. The order of the fields is J gene, V gene, clone size, D gene, CDR3 protein, CDR3 DNA. The D gene is left open where the match is weak. Size values are once, few and many counts, or a class for expanded clones, and some rows have none.

>TRBJ2-1|TRBV7-8|.|.
CASSLLDNAYNEQFF
TGTGCCAGCAGCTTACTGGACAACGCCTACAATGAGCAGTTCTTC
>TRBJ1-2|TRBV14|few|TRBD1
CASSEWTGGAGGGYTF
TGTGCCAGCAGCGAGTGGACAGGTGGCGCCGGTGGTGGTTACACCTTC
>TRBJ1-2|TRBV27|.|.
CASRNFYGYTF
TGTGCCAGCAGGAACTTCTATGGCTACACCTTC
>TRBJ2-3|TRBV5-1|.|.
CASSLAFTDTQYF
TGCGCCAGCAGCTTGGCCTTCACAGATACGCAGTATTTT
>TRBJ2-3|TRBV7-7|.|TRBD1
CASSLGQGPTDTQYF
TGTGCCAGCAGCTTAGGACAGGGACCTACAGATACGCAGTATTTT
>TRBJ1-2|TRBV29-1|.|TRBD1
CSVVTGGLYGYTF
TGCAGCGTTGTAACAGGGGGCTTGTATGGCTACACCTTC
>TRBJ2-7|TRBV30|.|.
CAWGEPGITGDEQYF
TGTGCCTGGGGAGAACCCGGGATTACGGGGGACGAGCAGTACTTC
>TRBJ1-2|TRBV6-5|.|.
CASSSDINSGYGYTF
TGTGCCAGCAGTTCCGACATTAATTCGGGGTATGGCTACACCTTC
>TRBJ1-5|TRBV7-2|.|.
CASSLEQNNQPQHF
TGTGCCAGCAGCTTAGAACAGAACAATCAGCCCCAGCATTTT
>TRBJ1-1|TRBV5-1|.|.
CASSYTLEGLSTEAFF
TGCGCCAGCAGCTATACCCTAGAGGGATTGTCCACTGAAGCTTTCTTT
>TRBJ2-3|TRBV5-1|few|.
CASFRVSGDTQYF
TGCGCCAGCTTCCGAGTTAGCGGAGATACGCAGTATTTT
>TRBJ1-5|TRBV5-1|.|.
CASSLAGISNQPQHF
TGCGCCAGCAGCTTGGCAGGAATTAGCAATCAGCCCCAGCATTTT
>TRBJ2-1|TRBV10-2|.|.
CASRSTLGGRLNEQFF
TGCGCCAGCAGGTCCACCTTAGGAGGGAGGTTGAATGAGCAGTTCTTC
>TRBJ2-1|TRBV28|.|.
CASRRPAGAAAPFF
TGTGCCAGCAGGCGGCCTGCAGGGGCGGCAGCCCCGTTCTTC
>TRBJ1-1|TRBV28|once|.
CASKYRSKAFF
TGTGCCAGCAAGTACAGAAGCAAAGCTTTCTTT
>TRBJ2-5|TRBV9|.|TRBD1
CASSVADLGTGQETQYF
TGTGCCAGCAGCGTAGCAGACTTGGGGACAGGACAAGAGACCCAGTACTTC
>TRBJ2-1|TRBV6-5|.|TRBD2
CASSYSALAGTGEQFF
TGTGCCAGCAGTTACTCGGCGCTAGCGGGTACGGGGGAGCAGTTCTTC
>TRBJ1-1|TRBV5-4|.|.
CASSRLTQNTEAFF
TGTGCCAGCAGCCGCCTTACACAGAACACTGAAGCTTTCTTT
>TRBJ2-5|TRBV5-6|.|.
CASSPRGSQETQYF
TGTGCCAGCAGCCCAAGGGGGTCCCAAGAGACCCAGTACTTC
>TRBJ2-7|TRBV15|.|.
CATSGLRGYEQYF
TGTGCCACCAGCGGACTTCGGGGCTACGAGCAGTACTTC
>TRBJ2-4|TRBV15|.|TRBD1
CATSTYDRVAKNIQYF
TGTGCCACCAGCACCTACGACAGGGTTGCCAAAAACATTCAGTACTTC
>TRBJ2-7|TRBV6-1|few|TRBD1
CASNLRDRGLHEQYF
TGTGCCAGCAATCTCCGGGACAGGGGGCTTCACGAGCAGTACTTC
>TRBJ1-1|TRBV28|few|TRBD1
CASTPGQHTEAFF
TGTGCCAGCACCCCGGGACAGCACACTGAAGCTTTCTTT
>TRBJ1-1|TRBV6-1|.|.
CASRVAGAGTEAFF
TGTGCCAGCAGGGTGGCAGGGGCAGGCACTGAAGCTTTCTTT
>TRBJ2-5|TRBV7-9|.|TRBD1
CASSSPGQGTKETQYF
TGTGCCAGCAGTTCACCGGGACAGGGGACCAAGGAGACCCAGTACTTC
>TRBJ1-4|TRBV15|.|.
CATSRGVQNPNEKLFF
TGTGCCACCAGCAGAGGGGTACAGAACCCTAATGAAAAACTGTTTTTT
>TRBJ2-2|TRBV30|.|.
CASSTSGGELFF
TGTGCCTCCTCGACTAGTGGTGGGGAGCTGTTTTTT
>TRBJ2-2|TRBV11-2|.|.
CASSLEPLARGELFF
TGTGCCAGCAGCTTAGAACCTCTAGCAAGGGGGGAGCTGTTTTTT
>TRBJ2-5|TRBV21-1|.|.
CASTRKDFDRDRGLETQYF
TGTGCCAGCACCCGCAAGGATTTCGACCGGGACAGGGGTTTAGAGACCCAGTACTTC
>TRBJ1-2|TRBV18|.|.
CASSPPVRDNYGYTF
TGTGCCAGCTCACCACCGGTTCGGGATAACTATGGCTACACCTTC
>TRBJ1-2|TRBV28|.|.
CASSLVGTPTNYGYTF
TGTGCCAGCAGTTTAGTCGGGACACCTACTAACTATGGCTACACCTTC
>TRBJ1-1|TRBV18|.|TRBD1
CASSPRDSEAFF
TGTGCCAGCTCACCGCGGGACAGCGAAGCTTTCTTT
>TRBJ2-1|TRBV5-6|.|TRBD2
CASSLRGVGTHNEQFF
TGTGCCAGCAGCTTGCGGGGGGTAGGAACACACAATGAGCAGTTCTTC
>TRBJ2-3|TRBV6-1|.|.
CASSEEVRQATDTQYF
TGTGCCAGCAGTGAAGAGGTTAGGCAGGCCACAGATACGCAGTATTTT
>TRBJ2-3|TRBV5-4|.|TRBD1
CASSIRDSYTDTQYF
TGTGCCAGCAGCATCCGGGACAGCTACACAGATACGCAGTATTTT
>TRBJ2-7|TRBV5-1|once|TRBD1
CASSPRTGGISYEQYF
TGCGCCAGCAGCCCGCGGACAGGGGGAATTAGCTACGAGCAGTACTTC
>TRBJ2-3|TRBV9|.|TRBD2
CASSPPGGGLDTQYF
TGTGCCAGCAGCCCCCCGGGAGGGGGACTGGATACGCAGTATTTT
>TRBJ2-4|TRBV4-3|.|.
CASSQERGSIQYF
TGCGCCAGCAGCCAAGAGAGGGGGAGCATTCAGTACTTC
>TRBJ2-3|TRBV6-6|few|TRBD1
CASSYGQGAADTQYF
TGTGCCAGCAGTTACGGGCAGGGGGCTGCAGATACGCAGTATTTT
>TRBJ2-5|TRBV10-1|.|TRBD2
CASSESPGGPQETQYF
TGCGCCAGCAGTGAATCCCCGGGGGGGCCCCAAGAGACCCAGTACTTC
>TRBJ2-5|TRBV29-1|.|.
CSVGLTTETQYF
TGCAGCGTTGGGCTCACAACGGAGACCCAGTACTTC
>TRBJ2-1|TRBV4-2|.|TRBD1
CASSQDHLQGNYNEQFF
TGTGCCAGCAGCCAAGATCACCTACAGGGGAACTACAATGAGCAGTTCTTC
>TRBJ2-1|TRBV27|few|TRBD2
CASSLFAPQGARLAGGLSTFF
TGTGCCAGCAGTTTATTTGCGCCACAGGGGGCACGGCTAGCGGGAGGCCTCTCTACTTTCTTC
>TRBJ2-7|TRBV5-1|.|.
CASSLNPRGTYEQYF
TGCGCCAGCAGCTTGAACCCACGAGGCACCTACGAGCAGTACTTC
>TRBJ2-3|TRBV10-1|.|.
CASNSTLVHSTDTQYF
TGCGCCAGCAACTCCACACTAGTACATAGCACAGATACGCAGTATTTT
>TRBJ1-1|TRBV5-1|.|.
CASSQIVGDLTEAFF
TGCGCCAGCAGCCAAATTGTAGGGGATTTGACTGAAGCTTTCTTT
>TRBJ2-4|TRBV6-1|few|.
CASSEAWGPPIQYF
TGTGCCAGCAGTGAAGCGTGGGGCCCCCCCATCCAGTACTTC
>TRBJ2-1|TRBV4-1|.|TRBD2
CASSQEGGRLAEYNEQFF
TGCGCCAGCAGCCAAGAAGGGGGGAGACTAGCGGAATACAATGAGCAGTTCTTC
>TRBJ2-7|TRBV30|few|.
CAWRQGTYEQYF
TGTGCCTGGAGACAGGGAACCTACGAGCAGTACTTC
>TRBJ2-3|TRBV5-5|.|TRBD2
CASSLVVAGVDTQYF
TGTGCCAGCAGCTTGGTTGTTGCGGGAGTAGATACGCAGTATTTT
>TRBJ2-1|TRBV29-1|few|TRBD2
CSVRIPTSGRNYNEQFF
TGCAGCGTTCGGATCCCGACTAGCGGACGTAATTACAATGAGCAGTTCTTC
>TRBJ2-1|TRBV29-1|.|TRBD1
CSVEDTGTGANEQFF
TGCAGCGTTGAAGACACCGGGACAGGGGCAAATGAGCAGTTCTTC
>TRBJ2-5|TRBV5-4|few|.
CASSRQVGQETQYF
TGTGCCAGCAGCCGACAAGTAGGTCAAGAGACCCAGTACTTC
>TRBJ2-3|TRBV5-1|.|TRBD1
CASSWGTGRGDTQYF
TGCGCCAGCAGTTGGGGGACAGGGCGAGGGGATACGCAGTATTTT
>TRBJ2-6|TRBV5-6|few|TRBD2
CASSSLGTSGGSGANVLTF
TGTGCCAGCAGCTCCCTTGGGACTAGCGGGGGCTCTGGGGCCAACGTCCTGACTTTC